The text below deals with one TCR beta chain. The data stem from a study of neurological immune-mediated disorders. As for time point: longitudinal time-point 3. Healthy controls were blood bank volunteers in Maryland, USA. From germline, CDR1 is ENHRY and CDR2 SYGVKD. Trimming pared 10 bases from V and 4 bases from J, leaving 16 bases between. The CDR3 loop spans 13 amino acids. TCRdb called the 5' RACE reads again in MiXCR, with one record for every CDR3 protein. This table has approximately 58,000 distinct CDR3 sequences, about 8% appearing once. What was sequenced was PBMCs. This rearrangement joins TRBV10-3 to TRBJ2-5; D is perhaps TRBD1 or TRBD2 (6 bases each). This TCR came from a woman aged 40 to 50 in good health. The CDR3 DNA is TGTGCCACCCACCCGGGGGCCGGAGAGACCCAGTACTTC. The encoded protein is CATHPGAGETQYF.